The next 13 T cell receptor beta chains were all read from a single sample in a study of control samples from healthy donors and cancer patients. TCRdb's table, derived via immunoSEQ multiplex PCR, lists solely in-frame clones and lacks some. The table has fewer than 200,000 clones, 90% seen once. Sequenced: blood. The source of these receptors is a woman in her forties or fifties in good health.

This chain uses TRBV14 with TRBJ1-3; TRBD1 matches at 8 bases. The CDR3 covers 17 residues. Germline V gene lookup returns CDR1 SGHDN and CDR2 FVKESK. The junction had 9 bases not matched to a gene; V was cut back by 4 bases and J by 1 base. In DNA, the CDR3 is TGTGCCAGCAGCCGCCTAGGACAGGGACCTTCTGGAAACACCATATATTTT. Amino acid sequence: CASSRLGQGPSGNTIYF.

The chain carries TRBV25-1 and TRBJ2-2; 7 nucleotides agree with TRBD2. J was trimmed by 3 bases and V by 5 bases; bases with no gene match: 6. The CDR3 runs 15 residues. Germline V CDR1 and CDR2: MGHDK, SYGVNS. The CDR3 coding sequence is TGTGCCAGCAGTCATGGACTAGGACACACCGGGGAGCTGTTTTTT. This sequence encodes CASSHGLGHTGELFF.

The chain has TRBV6-1 and TRBJ2-7, with D possibly TRBD1 on 6 matching bases. V was trimmed by 3 bases and J by 1 base, leaving 16 bases between them. The germline V gene has CDR1 MNHNS and CDR2 SASEGT. The CDR3 extends over 16 amino acids. The CDR3 loop is CASSELQGLRSYEQYF. The CDR3 DNA reads as TGTGCCAGCAGTGAGTTACAGGGTTTGAGGTCCTACGAGCAGTACTTC.

The chain recombines TRBV28 with TRBJ1-4; D perhaps matches TRBD1 (6 bases). In germline, CDR1 is MDHEN, CDR2 SYDVKM. The CDR3 totals 17 residues. Trimming left V 4 bases short and J 0 bases short, with 15 bases between. The CDR3 bases are TGTGCCAGCAGTTCCCCGGGGGGGGCCTCAACTAATGAAAAACTGTTTTTT. Translation: CASSSPGGASTNEKLFF.

The V and J genes are TRBV24-1 and TRBJ2-7; no definite D call. CDR3 size: 20 residues. CDR1 KGHDR and CDR2 SFDVKD come from the germline V gene. Trimming shortened V by 4 bases and J by 0 bases, and 27 bases separated the two germline ends. The CDR3 spells CATSEILGTVERSYSYEQYF. CDR3 nucleotide sequence: TGTGCCACCAGTGAGATTCTGGGTACAGTCGAACGAAGCTACTCCTACGAGCAGTACTTC.

V is TRBV25-1 and J is TRBJ2-2, with 9 bases identical to TRBD1. The CDR3 totals 15 residues. J lost 5 bases, V lost 6 bases, and 7 bases had no gene match. Germline CDR1 and CDR2: MGHDK and SYGVNS. CDR3 DNA: TGTGCCAGCAGAGGACAGGGGATAGGGACCGGGGAGCTGTTTTTT. This translates into CASRGQGIGTGELFF. Full variable domain (missing parts from reference TRBV25-1 and TRBJ2-2): EADIYQTPRYLVIGTGKKITLECSQTMGHDKMYWYQQDPGMELHLIHYSYGVNSTEKGDLSSESTVSRIRTEHFPLTLESARPSHTSQYLCASRGQGIGTGELFFGEGSRLTVL.

J is TRBJ1-2 and V is TRBV4-3; TRBD1 agrees at 7 bases. This CDR3 comprises 14 residues. The V segment lost 0 bases and the J segment 6 bases; nucleotides outside the gene matches: 4. Per germline, CDR1 LGHNA and CDR2 YSLEER. CDR3 residues: CASSQERQGHGYTF. Written as DNA, the CDR3 is TGCGCCAGCAGCCAAGAACGACAGGGACATGGCTACACCTTC.

The V gene is TRBV3-1 (or the pseudogene TRBV3-2), the J gene TRBJ2-7; 8 bases line up with TRBD2. The germline CDR1 and CDR2 sequences are LGHDT and YNNKEL (reference sequence). V lost 5 bases, J lost 6 bases, and 6 bases stayed unmatched. CDR3 size: 13 residues. The CDR3 sequence: CASSARGGSEQYF. The CDR3 DNA reads TGTGCCAGCAGCGCTCGGGGGGGGAGCGAGCAGTACTTC.

This chain connects TRBV19 to TRBJ1-1, with a tentative D call TRBD1 (5 bases). V was pared by 7 bases and J by 1 base, with 13 bases between. The CDR3 is made up of 14 amino acids. CDR1 is LNHDA and CDR2 is SQIVND in the germline V gene (reference sequence). The CDR3 sequence: CASKFGGENTEAFF. CDR3 bases: TGTGCCAGTAAATTTGGGGGTGAGAACACTGAAGCTTTCTTT.

The chain recombines TRBV5-8 with TRBJ1-5; D is possibly TRBD1 (5 bases). This CDR3 comprises 13 residues. Trimming took off 8 bases at V and 0 bases at J, with 9 bases between the two ends. Germline values: CDR1 SGHTS, CDR2 YDEGEE. Here the CDR3 DNA reads TGTGCCAGTAATGGGGGTAGCAATCAGCCCCAGCATTTT. This gives the protein CASNGGSNQPQHF.

This chain links TRBV7-2 with TRBJ1-2; 7 positions match TRBD1. The CDR3 extends over 17 amino acids. The V gene end was trimmed by 3 bases and the J gene end by 3 bases; junction bases not matched to a gene: 13. Per germline, CDR1 SGHTA and CDR2 FQGNSA. CDR3 loop: CASSLAGQDRVYYGYTF. DNA for the CDR3: TGTGCCAGCAGCTTGGCAGGACAGGACCGAGTCTACTATGGCTACACCTTC.

This rearrangement joins TRBV7-2 to TRBJ2-1; possible D gene TRBD2, 5 bases. The CDR3 is made up of 16 amino acids. Trimming cost V 2 bases and J 6 bases, with 17 bases left between them. The germline V gene encodes CDR1 SGHTA and CDR2 FQGNSA. CDR3 in amino acids: CASSLTRTSKGNEQFF. The CDR3 region has the DNA TGTGCCAGCAGCTTAACTAGAACGTCAAAGGGCAATGAGCAGTTCTTC.

This chain links TRBV7-9 with TRBJ2-2; TRBD2 matches at 10 bases. This CDR3 is 17 amino acids long. Germline CDR1 and CDR2: SEHNR and FQNEAQ (reference sequence). V lost 5 bases, J lost 6 bases, and 12 bases stayed unmatched. The CDR3 bases are TGTGCCAGCAGCGCCATGAGCGGGGGGGCCACGGCCGGGGAGCTGTTTTTT. Its translation is CASSAMSGGATAGELFF.